The 9 T cell receptor beta chains in this list originate from one sample, sequenced in a study of blood T cell repertoires in COVID-19. The table came from immunoSEQ multiplex PCR; TCRdb's copy has only in-frame clones and leaves some out. Counted here are about 130,000 clones, approximately 88% occurring once; the ten biggest clones make up 10%. Sequencing was done on a sample of peripheral blood. Every receptor here comes from a man aged 45-60 years with acute or convalescent COVID-19.

J is TRBJ1-3 and V is TRBV7-9, with TRBD1 as a possible D gene (6 bases). The germline V gene encodes CDR1 SEHNR and CDR2 FQNEAQ (reference sequence). The CDR3 has 15 residues. The V end lost 5 bases, the J end lost 2 bases, and 13 bases lay between the germline ends. The DNA for the CDR3 is TGTGCCAGCAGCCCTGACAGGCCTGCTGGAAACACCATATATTTT. The encoded protein is CASSPDRPAGNTIYF.

This chain uses TRBV7-2 with TRBJ2-1; TRBD2 agrees at 7 bases. CDR3 length: 16 amino acids. With 2 bases clipped from V and 2 bases from J, the junction kept 6 bases outside the gene matches. Germline V lookup: CDR1 SGHTA, CDR2 FQGNSA. Here the CDR3 reads CASSLSSSGTYNEQFF. In nucleotides, the CDR3 is TGTGCCAGCAGCTTATCGTCTAGCGGCACCTACAATGAGCAGTTCTTC.

The chain combines TRBV18 with TRBJ1-1, with D perhaps TRBD1 (5 bases). CDR1 and CDR2 (germline): KGHSH, LQKENI. CDR3 length: 14 residues. V was trimmed by 8 bases and J by 1 base, leaving 14 bases between them. This chain's CDR3 is CASTQYGGNTEAFF. The CDR3 DNA reads as TGTGCCAGCACACAATACGGGGGGAACACTGAAGCTTTCTTT.

The V call is TRBV6-5, the J call TRBJ1-5; D possibly corresponds to TRBD1 (5 bases). Deletions cut 3 bases from V and 7 bases from J, with 13 bases between. Germline CDR1 MNHEY, CDR2 SVGAGI. CDR3 length equals 14 residues. This CDR3 is CASSYGGDGQPQHF. Here the CDR3 DNA reads TGTGCCAGCAGTTATGGAGGGGACGGACAGCCCCAGCATTTT.

This chain connects TRBV19 to TRBJ2-2; 11 bases match TRBD1. J was trimmed by 6 bases and V by 7 bases; bases with no gene match: 4. Germline assignment: CDR1 LNHDA and CDR2 SQIVND (reference sequence). This CDR3 has 14 amino acids. The DNA for the CDR3 is TGTGCCAGTATGGGACAGGGGGGATCCGGGGAGCTGTTTTTT. It specifies CASMGQGGSGELFF.

The chain carries TRBV10-1 and TRBJ1-2; TRBD1 is a possible D gene (6 bases). Germline V lookup: CDR1 WNHNN, CDR2 SYGVQD (reference sequence). CDR3 length: 14 amino acids. V was shortened by 5 bases and J by 9 bases, with 19 bases between the two germline ends. CDR3 nucleotides: TGCGCCAGCAGTCCCGACAGGACGTATAGTAGCTACACCTTC. It codes for CASSPDRTYSSYTF.

The chain joins TRBV5-1 to TRBJ1-1; D uncertain. The germline V gene has CDR1 SGHRS and CDR2 YFSETQ. This CDR3 region has 13 residues. Trimming removed 3 bases at V and 6 bases at J, with 12 bases between. CDR3 DNA sequence: TGCGCCAGCAGCTCTGGGAGTGTCGCTGAAGCTTTCTTT. Translated, it gives CASSSGSVAEAFF.

CDR3 coding DNA: TGTGCCAGTAGTCTTTCGGATACGCAGTATTTT. Its translation: CASSLSDTQYF. The chain uses TRBV19 and TRBJ2-3; D unclear. The CDR3 runs 11 residues. Germline V gene lookup returns CDR1 LNHDA and CDR2 SQIVND (reference sequence). V was clipped by 5 bases and J by 6 bases, with 6 bases between them.

This chain connects TRBV6-5 to TRBJ1-2; D call uncertain. The germline CDR1 and CDR2 sequences are MNHEY and SVGAGI. Between the trimmed V and J ends, which lost 10 bases and 6 bases, there was a span of 21 bases. The CDR3 sequence is 14 residues long. In nucleotides, the CDR3 is TGTGCCACCCAATCGGGTCTATCTGGAAATGGCTACACCTTC. This translates into CATQSGLSGNGYTF.